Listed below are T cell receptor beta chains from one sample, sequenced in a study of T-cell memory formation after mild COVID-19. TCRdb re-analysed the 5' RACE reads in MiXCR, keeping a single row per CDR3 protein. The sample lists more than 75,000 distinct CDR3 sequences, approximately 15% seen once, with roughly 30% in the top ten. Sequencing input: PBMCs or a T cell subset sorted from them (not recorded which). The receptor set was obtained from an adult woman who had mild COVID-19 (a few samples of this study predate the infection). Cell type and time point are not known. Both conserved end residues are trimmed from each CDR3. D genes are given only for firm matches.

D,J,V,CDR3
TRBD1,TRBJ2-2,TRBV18,ASALGTDTGELF
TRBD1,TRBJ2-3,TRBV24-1,ATSVQGATTQY
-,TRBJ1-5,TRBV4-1,ASSPFADGNQPQH
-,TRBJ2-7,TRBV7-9,ASSISGRYYEQY
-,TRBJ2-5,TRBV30,AWSVWETQY
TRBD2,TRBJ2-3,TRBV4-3,ASSQSLLAGGPPDTQY
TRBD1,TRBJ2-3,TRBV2,ASSDWDRDTDTQY
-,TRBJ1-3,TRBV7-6,ASSPAPGDPSGNTIY
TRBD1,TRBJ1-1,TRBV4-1,ASQGAGTEAF
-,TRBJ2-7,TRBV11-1,ASSLPRDTPYEQY
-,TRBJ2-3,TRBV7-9,ASSPSSWAATDTQY
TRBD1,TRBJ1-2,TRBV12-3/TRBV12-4,ASSLRGLLPLYGYT
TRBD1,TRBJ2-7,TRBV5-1,ASSLDPGQGTYEQY
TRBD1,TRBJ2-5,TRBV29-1,SVASGTGGETQY
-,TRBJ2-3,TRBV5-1,ASNIGSGDTQY
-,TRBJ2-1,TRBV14,ASSPVPVGRDNEQF
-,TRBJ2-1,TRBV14,ASSPLGGHLYNEQF
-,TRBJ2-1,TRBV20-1,SAVRSSYNEQF
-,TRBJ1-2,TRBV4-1,ASSPLGRGENYGYT
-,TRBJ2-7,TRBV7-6,ASSLDRGGNFYEQY
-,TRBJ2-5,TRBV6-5,ASSLSLVGRGETQY
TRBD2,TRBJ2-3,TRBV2,ASMPGLAGSDTQY
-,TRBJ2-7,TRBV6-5,ASSYRRSRDKDPYEQY
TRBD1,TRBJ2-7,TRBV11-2,ASSRSRDSYLYEQY
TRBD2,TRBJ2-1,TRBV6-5,ASSYGVAGGRDEQF
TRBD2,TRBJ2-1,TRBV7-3,ASSSGAGGPNEQF
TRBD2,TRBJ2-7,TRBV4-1,ASSPGTSGSYEQY
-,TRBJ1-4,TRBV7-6,ASRGGEKLF
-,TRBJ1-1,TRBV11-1,ASSLGAGSMNTEAF
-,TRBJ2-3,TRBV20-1,SAREGPEADTQY
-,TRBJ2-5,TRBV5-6,ASSFVLEQETQY
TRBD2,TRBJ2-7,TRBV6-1,ASSDGTSGSRGY
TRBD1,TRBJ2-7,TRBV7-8,ASSLAGQGSYEQY
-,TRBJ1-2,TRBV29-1,SVVSEGGLNYGYT
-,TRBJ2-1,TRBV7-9,ASSPGWGRNYNEQF
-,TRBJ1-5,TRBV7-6,ASSPRSESGQPQH
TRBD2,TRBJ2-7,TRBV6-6,ASSYRPSGSPYEQY
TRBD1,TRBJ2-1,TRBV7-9,ASKGAGVYNEQF